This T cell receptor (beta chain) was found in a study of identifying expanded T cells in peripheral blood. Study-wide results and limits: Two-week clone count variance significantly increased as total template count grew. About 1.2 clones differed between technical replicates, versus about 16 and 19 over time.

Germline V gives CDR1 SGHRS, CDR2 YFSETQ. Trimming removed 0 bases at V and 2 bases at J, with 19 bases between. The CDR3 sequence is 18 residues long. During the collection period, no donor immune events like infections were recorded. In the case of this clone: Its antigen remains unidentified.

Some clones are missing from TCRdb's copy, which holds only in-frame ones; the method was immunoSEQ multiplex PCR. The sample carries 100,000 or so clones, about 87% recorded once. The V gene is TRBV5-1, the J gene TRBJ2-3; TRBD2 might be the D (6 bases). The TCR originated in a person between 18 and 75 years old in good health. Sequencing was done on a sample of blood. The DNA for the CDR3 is TGCGCCAGCAGCTTGGGACCCCTCCTGCGGGGAGTCACAGATACGCAGTATTTT. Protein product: CASSLGPLLRGVTDTQYF.